This paragraph covers one T cell receptor (beta chain) sequence. Its antigen is unknown. The entry originates in a study of cytomegalovirus exposure and HLA in healthy donors. Study observations and caveats: It was only CMV serostatus that was available as immune exposure information. Testing in vitro showed a few CMV-associated chains specific for CMV antigens.

It was with 60 Vbeta and 13 Jbeta primers that the PCR ran. Sequenced by immunoSEQ multiplex PCR; TCRdb stores in-frame clones only, minus some. The table shows about 120,000 clones, with around three quarters occurring only once. The V segment lost 4 bases and the J segment 5 bases; nucleotides outside the gene matches: 7. The CDR3 contains 15 residues. The V gene's germline CDR1 is SGHRS and CDR2 YFSETQ. This clonotype was obtained from a human donor in good health. The sequenced sample consisted of PBMCs. J is TRBJ2-5 and V is TRBV5-1; TRBD1 matches at 11 bases. The CDR3 DNA follows: TGCGCCAGCAGCCCGGGGACAGGGGGGACGGAGACCCAGTACTTC. It specifies CASSPGTGGTETQYF.